These 7 T cell receptor beta chains share one sample of origin, sequenced in a study of PD-L1 blockade in urothelial cancer. The data were produced by immunoSEQ multiplex PCR, yet TCRdb's version contains in-frame clones alone and is incomplete. The data contain around 45,000 clones, around 89% of them seen just once; the ten biggest clones take up 12% to 15%. Sequenced here: PBMCs, sampled around atezolizumab (anti-PD-L1) treatment. Receptors originate from a woman aged 60-70 years with urothelial cancer.

This clone was detected only once. The chain has TRBV5-1 and TRBJ2-3; tentatively, D is TRBD2 (6 bases). CDR1 and CDR2 (germline): SGHRS, YFSETQ. Trimming took 1 base from V and 0 from J, leaving 6 bases between them. This CDR3 comprises 14 residues. The CDR3 reads CASSLSGSTDTQYF. Written as DNA, the CDR3 is TGCGCCAGCAGCTTGAGCGGGAGCACAGATACGCAGTATTTT.

This chain uses TRBV10-2 with TRBJ1-4, with 7 nucleotides matching TRBD1. The CDR3 runs 17 residues. The germline V gene has CDR1 WSHSY and CDR2 SAAADI. Losses at the gene ends were 3 bases for V and 3 bases for J; bases not matched to a gene: 10. The CDR3: CASSDRRQGSSNEKLFF. DNA of the CDR3: TGCGCCAGCAGTGATCGAAGACAGGGATCATCTAATGAAAAACTGTTTTTT.

V gene TRBV9 combines with J gene TRBJ2-6, with a tentative D call TRBD1 (5 bases). The CDR3 covers 17 residues. Germline V lookup: CDR1 SGDLS, CDR2 YYNGEE. The germline V and J ends were trimmed by 4 bases and 0 bases, with 14 bases remaining between them. CDR3 bases: TGTGCCAGCAGCCCAAGGGGTGACAACTCTGGGGCCAACGTCCTGACTTTC. This encodes CASSPRGDNSGANVLTF. The variable domain in full, completed from reference TRBV9 and TRBJ2-6, reads DSGVTQTPKHLITATGQRVTLRCSPRSGDLSVYWYQQSLDQGLQFLIQYYNGEERAKGNILERFSAQQFPDLHSELNLSSLELGDSALYFCASSPRGDNSGANVLTFGAGSRLTVL.

This chain connects TRBV4-3 to TRBJ2-1, with TRBD2 identical over 12 bases. The germline CDR1 and CDR2 sequences are LGHNA and YSLEER. The CDR3 has 16 amino acids. The ends lost 1 base at V and 10 bases at J; junction bases unmatched: 8. The CDR3 here is CASSQGTSGIAKEQFF. The CDR3 coding sequence is TGCGCCAGCAGCCAAGGGACTAGCGGGATAGCCAAAGAGCAGTTCTTC.

This chain links TRBV10-3 with TRBJ1-6, with TRBD1 matching over 8 bases. The trim removed 2 bases at V and 0 bases at J, leaving 6 bases unmatched. This CDR3 is built from 18 residues. CDR1 is ENHRY and CDR2 is SYGVKD in the germline V gene. CDR3 sequence reads: CAISERYRGSSYNSPLHF. Here the CDR3 DNA reads TGTGCCATCAGTGAGCGGTACAGGGGGAGCTCCTATAATTCACCCCTCCACTTT.

J is TRBJ1-2 and V is TRBV11-2, with TRBD1 matching 9 bases. CDR3 size: 16 residues. V trimming: 5 bases; J trimming: 5 bases; junction bases outside the gene matches: 12. From germline, CDR1 is SGHAT and CDR2 FQNNGV. The CDR3 spells CASSPIGTGKKYGYTF. CDR3 nucleotide sequence: TGTGCCAGCAGCCCGATAGGGACAGGGAAGAAGTATGGCTACACCTTC.

V is TRBV4-3 and J is TRBJ1-5, with D possibly matching TRBD1 (5 bases). This CDR3 contains 16 residues. The V end was cut by 0 bases, the J end by 7 bases, with 16 bases between. Germline values: CDR1 LGHNA, CDR2 YSLEER. The DNA of the CDR3 is TGCGCCAGCAGCCAAGATTGGGGCGGGAGATCCCAGCCCCAGCATTTT. Residues: CASSQDWGGRSQPQHF.